Listed here are 17 T cell receptor beta chains from one sample, sequenced in a study of blood T cell repertoires in COVID-19. Here immunoSEQ multiplex PCR was the method, and the copy in TCRdb shows in-frame clones only, minus some. Found here are about 120,000 clones, approximately 87% of them singletons; the top ten hold roughly 2.2%. Sequenced input: peripheral blood. The source is a woman aged 45-65 years with acute or convalescent COVID-19.

The chain recombines TRBV14 with TRBJ2-6; D perhaps matches TRBD1 (6 bases). V was clipped by 4 bases and J by 0 bases, with 31 bases between them. The CDR3 is 23 amino acids. Germline V CDR1 and CDR2: SGHDN, FVKESK. CDR3 nucleotide sequence: TGTGCCAGCAGCCCCAATGATCGTAATACCGACAGGCCTCGTTTCTCTGGGGCCAACGTCCTGACTTTC. The encoded protein is CASSPNDRNTDRPRFSGANVLTF.

The CDR3 DNA reads TGTGCCAGCAGCTTACGCGCCCCCTACGAGCAGTACTTC. Translating gives CASSLRAPYEQYF. The V call is TRBV7-8, the J call TRBJ2-7; no firm D call. CDR1 and CDR2 from the germline V gene are SGHVS and FQNEAQ. The CDR3 consists of 13 residues. Trimming removed 2 bases from V and 2 bases from J, with 7 bases in between.

The chain combines TRBV3-1 (or the pseudogene TRBV3-2) with TRBJ2-1; D ambiguous. This CDR3 contains 15 residues. The germline CDR1 and CDR2 sequences are LGHDT and YNNKEL (reference sequence). V lost 3 bases to trimming and J lost 5 bases, with 14 bases between them. This CDR3 is CASSHPRYPNNEQFF. The CDR3 bases are TGTGCCAGCAGCCACCCTCGATACCCTAACAATGAGCAGTTCTTC.

The rearrangement links TRBV29-1 to TRBJ1-1, with 8 bases aligning to TRBD1. After removal of 0 bases from V and 10 bases from J, the junction contained 7 bases not matched to a gene. The CDR3 contains 13 residues. CDR1 and CDR2 from the germline V gene are SQVTM and ANQGSEA. The CDR3 DNA follows: TGCAGCGTTGAAGAACCCGTCGGACAGGGAGCTTTCTTT. Translated: CSVEEPVGQGAFF.

This clone appeared a few times. The genes are TRBV19 and TRBJ2-2; D might be TRBD2 (5 bases). Trimming removed 5 bases at V and 6 bases at J, with 7 bases between. The V gene's germline CDR1 is LNHDA and CDR2 SQIVND (reference sequence). The CDR3 length is 12 residues. CDR3 coding DNA: TGTGCCAGTAGTCTGGGAGCCGGGGAGCTGTTTTTT. Translated: CASSLGAGELFF. Filled out from reference TRBV19 and TRBJ2-2, the complete variable domain reads DGGITQSPKYLFRKEGQNVTLSCEQNLNHDAMYWYRQDPGQGLRLIYYSQIVNDFQKGDIAEGYSVSREKKESFPLTVTSAQKNPTAFYLCASSLGAGELFFGEGSRLTVL.

V gene TRBV5-1 combines with J gene TRBJ1-1; 12 bases line up with TRBD1. Germline V gene lookup returns CDR1 SGHRS and CDR2 YFSETQ. The ends lost 0 bases at V and 3 bases at J; junction bases unmatched: 6. The CDR3 is made up of 17 amino acids. This CDR3 is CASSLDGTGGADTEAFF. CDR3 coding DNA: TGCGCCAGCAGCTTGGATGGGACAGGGGGCGCGGACACTGAAGCTTTCTTT.

The chain has TRBV11-2 and TRBJ2-5; 7 positions match TRBD2. Trimming took 2 bases from V and 0 from J; bases not matched to a gene: 9. In germline, CDR1 is SGHAT, CDR2 FQNNGV. There are 17 residues in the CDR3. The CDR3 reads CASSLPQWGGDQETQYF. CDR3 in DNA: TGTGCCAGCAGCTTACCTCAATGGGGGGGGGACCAAGAGACCCAGTACTTC. Using reference TRBV11-2 and TRBJ2-5 for the parts outside the CDR3, the full variable domain is EAGVAQSPRYKIIEKRQSVAFWCNPISGHATLYWYQQILGQGPKLLIQFQNNGVVDDSQLPKDRFSAERLKGVDSTLKIQPAKLEDSAVYLCASSLPQWGGDQETQYFGPGTRLLVL.

This chain joins TRBV6-5 and TRBJ1-5; D is ambiguous. Germline V gene lookup returns CDR1 MNHEY and CDR2 SVGAGI. The CDR3 loop spans 12 amino acids. Here the CDR3 DNA reads TGTGGCGGGCAGGTTAGCAATCAGCCCCAGCATTTT. Protein product: CGGQVSNQPQHF.

As DNA, the CDR3 is TGTGCCAGCCGACTAGCTGGTAAGGGTTACGAGCAGTACTTC. It yields the protein CASRLAGKGYEQYF. The chain couples TRBV2 to TRBJ2-7; 7 bases are shared with TRBD2. Germline values: CDR1 SNHLY, CDR2 FYNNEI. V lost 8 bases and J lost 4; bases outside the gene matches: 11. The CDR3 has 14 residues.

This clone was counted a single time. The J gene is TRBJ2-2, the V gene TRBV7-9, with D possibly being TRBD2 (6 bases). Between the trimmed V and J ends, which lost 3 bases and 4 bases, there was a span of 15 bases. From germline, CDR1 is SEHNR and CDR2 FQNEAQ (reference sequence). CDR3 length: 16 residues. The CDR3 sequence is CASSLPSARGTGELFF. The CDR3 coding sequence is TGTGCCAGCAGCTTGCCTAGCGCTCGGGGCACCGGGGAGCTGTTTTTT.

V gene TRBV12-3 or TRBV12-4 combines with J gene TRBJ2-3, with D maybe TRBD2 (5 bases). V dropped 4 bases and J dropped 4 bases, with 9 bases sitting between them. CDR3 length equals 13 residues. The CDR3 DNA sequence: TGTGCCAGCAGTTACGGGGTGGCAGATACGCAGTATTTT. Encoded protein: CASSYGVADTQYF.

This clone has just a few counts. The chain employs TRBV5-5 and TRBJ2-2, with 9 bases matching TRBD1. This CDR3 contains 16 residues. Trimming at V came to 0 bases and at J to 5 bases, leaving 5 bases not matched to a gene. The germline V gene encodes CDR1 SGHKS and CDR2 YYEKEE (reference sequence). CDR3 sequence: CASSLVGQGRTGELFF. CDR3 sequence (DNA): TGTGCCAGCAGCTTGGTCGGACAGGGGCGAACCGGGGAGCTGTTTTTT.

The V and J genes are TRBV20-1 and TRBJ1-2, with D possibly being TRBD1 (5 bases). The V gene lost 3 bases and the J gene lost 3 bases, with 8 bases spanning the gap. The CDR3 has 12 amino acids. Germline CDR1 is DFQATT and CDR2 is SNEGSKA (reference sequence). In DNA form, the CDR3 reads TGCAGTGCTAGTTGGGGGGACTATGGCTACACCTTC. Its protein product is CSASWGDYGYTF.

This chain connects TRBV3-1 (or the pseudogene TRBV3-2) to TRBJ1-5; no definite D call. The CDR3 is made up of 13 amino acids. Trimming removed 1 base from V and 5 bases from J, with 6 bases in between. Germline CDR1 is LGHDT and CDR2 is YNNKEL (reference sequence). The CDR3 loop is CASSQAFYQPQHF. The CDR3 DNA follows: TGTGCCAGCAGCCAAGCCTTCTATCAGCCCCAGCATTTT.

This chain links TRBV10-1 with TRBJ2-7, with TRBD2 matching 9 bases. The germline gives CDR1 WNHNN, CDR2 SYGVQD (reference sequence). Germline trimming cut 5 bases from V and 7 bases from J; bases unmatched to any gene: 18. This CDR3 spans 17 amino acids. The CDR3 coding sequence is TGCGCCAGCAGTCCCTTAGCTTCGGCGGGAGGGCCGGGAGAGCAGTACTTC. Its translation is CASSPLASAGGPGEQYF.

The chain joins TRBV7-3 to TRBJ2-1; 10 bases are a match to TRBD1. The CDR3 consists of 15 residues. CDR1 and CDR2 from the germline V gene are SGHTA and FQGTGA. V lost 5 bases, J lost 7 bases, and 8 bases stayed unmatched. The CDR3 region has the DNA TGTGCCAGCAGCCCCCGACAGGGGGCCTCGAATGAGCAGTTCTTC. Amino acid sequence: CASSPRQGASNEQFF. Based on the CDR3 plus reference TRBV7-3 and TRBJ2-1, the full variable domain is GAGVSQTPSNKVTEKGKYVELRCDPISGHTALYWYRQSLGQGPEFLIYFQGTGAADDSGLPNDRFFAVRPEGSVSTLKIQRTERGDSAVYLCASSPRQGASNEQFFGPGTRLTVL.

CDR3 nucleotides: TGTGCCAGCAGCCCCCGACAGGGTTCCGGGGAGCTGTTTTTT. Encoded protein: CASSPRQGSGELFF. This chain links TRBV11-1 with TRBJ2-2; 7 bases match TRBD1. There are 14 residues in the CDR3. Germline CDR1 SGHAT, CDR2 FQDESV (reference sequence). Trimming removed 5 bases from V and 6 bases from J; junction bases left unmatched: 6.